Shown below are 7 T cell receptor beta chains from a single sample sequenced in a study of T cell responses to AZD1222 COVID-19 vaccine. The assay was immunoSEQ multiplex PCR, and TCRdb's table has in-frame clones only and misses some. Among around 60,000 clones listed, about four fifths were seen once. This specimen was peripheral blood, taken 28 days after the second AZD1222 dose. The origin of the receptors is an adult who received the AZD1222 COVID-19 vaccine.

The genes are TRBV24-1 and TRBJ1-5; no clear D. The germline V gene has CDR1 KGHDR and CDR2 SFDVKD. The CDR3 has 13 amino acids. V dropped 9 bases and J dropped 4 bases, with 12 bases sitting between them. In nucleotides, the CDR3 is TGTGCCACCGGGTGTCTTGATAATCAGCCCCAGCATTTT. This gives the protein CATGCLDNQPQHF.

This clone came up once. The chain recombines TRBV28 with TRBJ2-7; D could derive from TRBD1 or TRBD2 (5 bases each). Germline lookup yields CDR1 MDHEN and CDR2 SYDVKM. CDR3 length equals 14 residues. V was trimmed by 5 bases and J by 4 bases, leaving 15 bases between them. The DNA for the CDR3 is TGTGCCAGCAGTGTTGGGGTAGAGGGGTACGAGCAGTACTTC. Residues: CASSVGVEGYEQYF.

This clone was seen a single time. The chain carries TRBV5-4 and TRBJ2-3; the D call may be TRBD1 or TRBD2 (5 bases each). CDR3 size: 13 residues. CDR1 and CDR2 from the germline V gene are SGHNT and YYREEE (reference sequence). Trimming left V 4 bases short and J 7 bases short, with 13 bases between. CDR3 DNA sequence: TGTGCCAGCAGCATATCCGGGGCGAATACGCAGTATTTT. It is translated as CASSISGANTQYF.

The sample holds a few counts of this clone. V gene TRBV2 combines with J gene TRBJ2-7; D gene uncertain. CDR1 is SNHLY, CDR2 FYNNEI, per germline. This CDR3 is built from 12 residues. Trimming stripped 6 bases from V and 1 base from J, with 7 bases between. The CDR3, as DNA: TGTGCCAGCAGCGGGCCGTCCTACGAGCAGTACTTC. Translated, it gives CASSGPSYEQYF.

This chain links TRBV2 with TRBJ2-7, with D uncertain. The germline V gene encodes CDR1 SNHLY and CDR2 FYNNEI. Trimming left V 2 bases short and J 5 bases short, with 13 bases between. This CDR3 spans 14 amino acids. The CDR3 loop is CASSELTAAHEQYF. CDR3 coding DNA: TGTGCCAGCAGTGAACTGACGGCCGCCCACGAGCAGTACTTC. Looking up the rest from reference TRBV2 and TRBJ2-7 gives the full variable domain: EPEVTQTPSHQVTQMGQEVILRCVPISNHLYFYWYRQILGQKVEFLVSFYNNEISEKSEIFDDQFSVERPDGSNFTLKIRSTKLEDSAMYFCASSELTAAHEQYFGPGTRLTVT.

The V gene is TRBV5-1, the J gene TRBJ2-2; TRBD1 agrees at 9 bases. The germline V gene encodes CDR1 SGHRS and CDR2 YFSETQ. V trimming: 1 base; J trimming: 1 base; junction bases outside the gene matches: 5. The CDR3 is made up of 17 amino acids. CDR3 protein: CASSLITGGMNTGELFF. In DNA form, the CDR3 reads TGCGCCAGCAGCTTGATAACAGGGGGCATGAACACCGGGGAGCTGTTTTTT.

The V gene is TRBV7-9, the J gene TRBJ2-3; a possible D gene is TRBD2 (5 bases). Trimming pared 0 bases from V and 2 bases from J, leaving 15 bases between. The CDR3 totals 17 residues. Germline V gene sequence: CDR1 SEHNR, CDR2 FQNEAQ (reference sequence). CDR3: CASSLAGAADDTDTQYF. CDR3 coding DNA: TGTGCCAGCAGCTTAGCGGGAGCAGCGGATGACACAGATACGCAGTATTTT. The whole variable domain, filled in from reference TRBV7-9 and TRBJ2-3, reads DTGVSQNPRHKITKRGQNVTFRCDPISEHNRLYWYRQTLGQGPEFLTYFQNEAQLEKSRLLSDRFSAERPKGSFSTLEIQRTEQGDSAMYLCASSLAGAADDTDTQYFGPGTRLTVL.